This passage covers 5 T cell receptor beta chains from one sample sequenced in a study of monozygotic twins with inflammatory bowel disease. TCRdb reprocessed the 5' RACE reads and reports one entry per CDR3 protein, with no DNA. Here the sample table reports some 150,000 distinct CDR3 sequences. The specimen was blood. These receptors came from a human donor with ulcerative colitis or Crohn's disease, or a healthy co-twin of an affected twin (not recorded which).

The gene calls are TRBV30 and TRBJ2-3; TCRdb's D call, TRBD1, is unchecked because there is no DNA. CDR3 size: 17 residues. Germline CDR1 and CDR2: GTSNPN and SVGIG (reference sequence). CDR3 in amino acids: CAWNPTPLAGPADTQYF.

The chain couples TRBV28 to TRBJ2-3; TCRdb indicates TRBD1, and absent DNA this call remains unverified. Per germline, CDR1 MDHEN and CDR2 SYDVKM. CDR3 size: 16 residues. The CDR3 sequence: CASSFAGQASTDTQYF.

The rearrangement uses TRBV6-1 and TRBJ1-5; TCRdb names TRBD1, which stays unverified in the absence of DNA. The CDR3 runs to 15 residues. Germline V gene sequence: CDR1 MNHNS, CDR2 SASEGT. CDR3: CASSRGMGTPQPQHF.

The chain uses TRBV29-1 and TRBJ1-2. The CDR3 loop spans 13 amino acids. Germline CDR1 reads SQVTM; CDR2 reads ANQGSEA. CDR3: CSAQKGTNYGYTF.

This chain connects TRBV15 to TRBJ2-3; TCRdb proposes TRBD2, but this gene call is untestable without DNA. CDR3 size: 13 residues. Germline-derived CDR1 and CDR2 are LNHNV and YYDKDF (reference sequence). CDR3 amino acids: CATSKGPTDTQYF.